The T cell receptor beta chain described here comes from a study of blood T cell repertoires in COVID-19. Germline CDR1 reads SGHDN; CDR2 reads FVKESK. V was shortened by 1 base and J by 0 bases, with 10 bases between the two germline ends. The CDR3 consists of 15 residues. Some clones are missing from TCRdb's copy, which holds only in-frame ones; the method was immunoSEQ multiplex PCR. The data hold 150,000 to 200,000 clones, with about 92% observed a single time. Sequenced: peripheral blood. This chain uses TRBV14 with TRBJ2-7; D is ambiguous. The TCR originated in a man in his thirties or forties with COVID-19, enrolled during active disease. The chain's CDR3 is CASSQGHRSSYEQYF. CDR3 bases: TGTGCCAGCAGCCAAGGGCACCGAAGCTCCTACGAGCAGTACTTC. Complete variable domain (other parts from reference TRBV14 and TRBJ2-7): EAGVTQFPSHSVIEKGQTVTLRCDPISGHDNLYWYRRVMGKEIKFLLHFVKESKQDESGMPNNRFLAERTGGTYSTLKVQPAELEDSGVYFCASSQGHRSSYEQYFGPGTRLTVT.